These 13 T cell receptor beta chains were sequenced from one sample in a study of cytomegalovirus exposure and HLA in healthy donors. Primers included in the PCR were 60 Vbeta and 13 Jbeta primers. Libraries were prepared by immunoSEQ multiplex PCR; TCRdb keeps only in-frame clonotypes and omits some of them. The repertoire has about 110,000 clones, 60% to 80% of them found once; the top ten carry roughly 2.7%. The sample comprised PBMCs. These receptors originate from a man aged 50 or older in good health and CMV-seropositive.

This clone was seen more than once but under ten times. The chain combines TRBV11-3 with TRBJ2-2; D unresolved. The CDR3 runs 12 residues. Germline CDR1 is SGHNT and CDR2 is YENEEA. Deletions cut 2 bases from V and 7 bases from J, with 5 bases between. The CDR3 is CASSLPGGELFF. CDR3 DNA sequence: TGTGCCAGCAGCTTACCCGGCGGGGAGCTGTTTTTT.

The V and J genes are TRBV5-4 and TRBJ1-1, with D possibly TRBD1 on 5 matching bases. This CDR3 contains 13 residues. V lost 0 bases to trimming and J lost 7 bases, with 10 bases between them. Germline assignment: CDR1 SGHNT and CDR2 YYREEE (reference sequence). The CDR3 sequence is CASSLGTGGEAFF. CDR3 sequence (DNA): TGTGCCAGCAGCTTGGGAACGGGGGGTGAAGCTTTCTTT.

The chain is built from TRBV10-3 and TRBJ2-7, with 7 bases lining up with TRBD2. Per the germline V gene, CDR1 is ENHRY and CDR2 is SYGVKD. The CDR3 runs to 15 residues. Trimming removed 6 bases from V and 3 bases from J; junction bases left unmatched: 11. The CDR3 spells CAISSPGGRIYEQYF. The CDR3 region has the DNA TGTGCCATCAGCTCCCCGGGAGGCAGGATCTACGAGCAGTACTTC.

The J gene is TRBJ2-3, the V gene TRBV5-4, with 10 nucleotides matching TRBD1. V was clipped by 4 bases and J by 3 bases; unmatched bases: 5. CDR1 and CDR2 from the germline V gene are SGHNT and YYREEE (reference sequence). This CDR3 contains 15 residues. The chain's CDR3 is CASSPGQGGTDTQYF. The CDR3 region has the DNA TGTGCCAGCAGCCCCGGACAGGGGGGTACAGATACGCAGTATTTT. The variable domain in full, completed from reference TRBV5-4 and TRBJ2-3, reads ETGVTQSPTHLIKTRGQQVTLRCSSQSGHNTVSWYQQALGQGPQFIFQYYREEENGRGNFPPRFSGLQFPNYSSELNVNALELDDSALYLCASSPGQGGTDTQYFGPGTRLTVL.

The DNA for the CDR3 is TGTGCCAGTAGGATACGCAGGGAGGCCTACGAGCAGTACTTC. Residues: CASRIRREAYEQYF. J is TRBJ2-7 and V is TRBV19; D possibly corresponds to TRBD2 (6 bases). CDR1 and CDR2 from the germline V gene are LNHDA and SQIVND (reference sequence). The V and J ends lost 6 bases and 2 bases respectively, with 14 bases between them. The CDR3 contains 14 residues.

This chain links TRBV9 with TRBJ2-7; a possible D gene is TRBD1 (5 bases). The V gene lost 3 bases and the J gene lost 3 bases, with 13 bases spanning the gap. The CDR3 is 14 residues long. CDR1 is SGDLS, CDR2 YYNGEE, per germline. DNA of the CDR3: TGTGCCAGCAGCGGGTCAGGGCGGAACTACGAGCAGTACTTC. It translates to CASSGSGRNYEQYF.

The chain combines TRBV12-5 with TRBJ2-5; tentatively, D is TRBD2 (5 bases). Trimming removed 5 bases at V and 1 base at J, with 14 bases between. The CDR3 runs 15 residues. Germline loops: CDR1 LGHNT, CDR2 FRNRAP. The CDR3 bases are TGTGCTAGTGGTCAGAGACGGGGTTCCCAAGAGACCCAGTACTTC. Translation: CASGQRRGSQETQYF.

To note about this clone: One junction end does not reproduce the germline sequence, and a read error may be involved. The chain joins TRBV9 to TRBJ1-2, with D possibly being TRBD1 (6 bases). Germline values: CDR1 SGDLS, CDR2 YYNGEE. This CDR3 has 15 residues. CDR3 residues: CASSVGQSLNSGYTF. DNA of the CDR3: TGTGCCAGCAGCGTGGGACAATCCTTGAACTCTGGCTACACCTTC.

This clone has only a few counts. V gene TRBV7-2 combines with J gene TRBJ1-2, with a weak D call TRBD1 (6 bases). Germline V CDR1 and CDR2: SGHTA, FQGNSA. This CDR3 has 13 amino acids. Trimming cost V 6 bases and J 6 bases, with 14 bases left between them. CDR3 in DNA: TGTGCCAGCAGTTCGGACAGAATTCATGGCTACACCTTC. The encoded protein is CASSSDRIHGYTF.

This clone was seen once. The V and J genes are TRBV5-6 and TRBJ2-1, with 10 bases lining up with TRBD1. The germline V gene encodes CDR1 SGHDT and CDR2 YYEEEE. This CDR3 is 17 amino acids long. Germline trimming cut 4 bases from V and 4 bases from J; bases unmatched to any gene: 11. The chain's CDR3 is CASSGSTVDRGYNEQFF. CDR3 nucleotide sequence: TGTGCCAGCAGCGGATCTACAGTGGACAGGGGGTACAATGAGCAGTTCTTC.

The V gene is TRBV7-2, the J gene TRBJ2-7; D is possibly TRBD1 (6 bases). Trimming removed 5 bases at V and 5 bases at J, with 19 bases between. Germline CDR1 reads SGHTA; CDR2 reads FQGNSA. There are 15 residues in the CDR3. CDR3 nucleotides: TGTGCCAGCAGCATCGCCCCGGACAGAGGGAACGAGCAGTACTTC. It specifies CASSIAPDRGNEQYF.

V gene TRBV11-2 combines with J gene TRBJ2-1; 10 nucleotides align to TRBD2. Germline lookup yields CDR1 SGHAT and CDR2 FQNNGV. J was trimmed by 0 bases and V by 5 bases; bases with no gene match: 13. This CDR3 spans 19 amino acids. Here the CDR3 reads CASSPRPASGGSSYNEQFF. DNA for the CDR3: TGTGCCAGCAGCCCCCGCCCGGCTAGCGGGGGTAGCTCCTACAATGAGCAGTTCTTC.

V gene TRBV15 combines with J gene TRBJ2-7; 9 nucleotides line up with TRBD1. After removal of 4 bases from V and 3 bases from J, the junction contained 1 base not matched to a gene. CDR1 and CDR2 (germline): LNHNV, YYDKDF (reference sequence). The CDR3 has 13 amino acids. CDR3 region: CATSKDRGYEQYF. CDR3 DNA: TGTGCCACCAGCAAGGACAGGGGCTACGAGCAGTACTTC.